Below, one T cell receptor (beta chain) is given with its context. This sample was included in a study of blood T cell repertoires in COVID-19. With 7 bases clipped from V and 2 bases from J, the junction kept 4 bases outside the gene matches. In germline, CDR1 is LNHDA, CDR2 SQIVND (reference sequence). The CDR3 contains 14 residues. Method: immunoSEQ multiplex PCR; TCRdb's copy keeps in-frame clones and lacks some. Here the sample spans 380,000 or so clones, roughly 90% being singletons. The receptor's source is a woman in her thirties or forties with acute COVID-19. Sequencing input: PBMCs or T cells enriched from blood (not recorded which). The chain recombines TRBV19 with TRBJ2-3; 9 bases map to TRBD1. CDR3 sequence reads: CASMGTGLTDTQYF. The CDR3 DNA sequence: TGTGCCAGTATGGGGACAGGGCTCACAGATACGCAGTATTTT.